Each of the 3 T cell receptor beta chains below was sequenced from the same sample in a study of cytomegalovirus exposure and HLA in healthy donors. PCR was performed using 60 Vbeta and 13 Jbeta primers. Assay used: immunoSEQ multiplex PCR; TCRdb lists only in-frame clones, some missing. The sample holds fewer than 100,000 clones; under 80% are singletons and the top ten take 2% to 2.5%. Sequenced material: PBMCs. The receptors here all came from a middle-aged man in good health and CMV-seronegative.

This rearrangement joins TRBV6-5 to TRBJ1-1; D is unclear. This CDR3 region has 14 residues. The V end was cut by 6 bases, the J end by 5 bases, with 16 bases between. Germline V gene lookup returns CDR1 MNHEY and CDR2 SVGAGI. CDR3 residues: CASRTTGEGTEAFF. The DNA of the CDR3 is TGTGCCAGCAGAACGACCGGGGAGGGAACTGAAGCTTTCTTT.

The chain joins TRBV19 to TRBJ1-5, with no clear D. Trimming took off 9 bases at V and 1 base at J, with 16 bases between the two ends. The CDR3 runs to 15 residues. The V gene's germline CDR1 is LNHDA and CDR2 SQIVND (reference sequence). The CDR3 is CARTSAAASNQPQHF. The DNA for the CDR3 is TGTGCCAGGACGTCGGCAGCAGCGAGCAATCAGCCCCAGCATTTT.

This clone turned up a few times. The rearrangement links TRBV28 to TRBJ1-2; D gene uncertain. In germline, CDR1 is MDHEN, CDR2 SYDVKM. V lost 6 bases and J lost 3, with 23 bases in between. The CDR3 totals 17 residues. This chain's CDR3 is CASRFPLIPARDYGYTF. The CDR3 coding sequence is TGTGCCAGCAGATTCCCCCTCATCCCGGCACGGGACTATGGCTACACCTTC.